Each of the 16 T cell receptor beta chains below was sequenced from the same sample in a study of cytomegalovirus exposure and HLA in healthy donors. Clones were sequenced by immunoSEQ multiplex PCR, and TCRdb holds only the in-frame ones, with some missing. The sample lists some 120,000 clones, over 75% occurring once. The sample taken for sequencing was PBMCs. These receptors all stem from a woman in her 30s in good health and CMV-seronegative.

Only one count was recorded for this clone. This chain links TRBV9 with TRBJ1-1; D might be TRBD1 (6 bases). Germline values: CDR1 SGDLS, CDR2 YYNGEE. There are 16 residues in the CDR3. V dropped 0 bases and J dropped 4 bases, with 16 bases sitting between them. The CDR3 here is CASSVVPDRGGTEAFF. In DNA form, the CDR3 reads TGTGCCAGCAGCGTAGTTCCGGACAGAGGAGGCACTGAAGCTTTCTTT. The full variable domain, with the rest looked up from reference TRBV9 and TRBJ1-1, is DSGVTQTPKHLITATGQRVTLRCSPRSGDLSVYWYQQSLDQGLQFLIQYYNGEERAKGNILERFSAQQFPDLHSELNLSSLELGDSALYFCASSVVPDRGGTEAFFGQGTRLTVV.

The V call is TRBV7-8, the J call TRBJ2-3; weak D call: TRBD2 (7 bases). Germline lookup yields CDR1 SGHVS and CDR2 FQNEAQ. The CDR3 totals 19 residues. V was clipped by 1 base and J by 7 bases, with 27 bases between them. CDR3 protein: CASSLGRAGAPGKENTQYF. The CDR3 DNA reads as TGTGCCAGCAGCTTAGGCCGGGCGGGGGCGCCGGGAAAGGAGAATACGCAGTATTTT.

The V call is TRBV21-1, the J call TRBJ1-1; TRBD1, the table's D call, was not compared with the DNA. TRBV21-1 is a pseudogene. This CDR3 region has 15 residues. For the CDR3, the DNA is TGTGCCAGCAGGGGATTGGACAGGGGGCACACTGAAGCTTTCTTT. Encoded protein: CASRGLDRGHTEAFF.

The V call is TRBV5-4, the J call TRBJ2-5, with 8 bases that match TRBD2. Unmatched junction bases numbered 1, after V lost 0 bases and J lost 3 bases. Germline V CDR1 and CDR2: SGHNT, YYREEE (reference sequence). The CDR3 runs to 14 residues. Here the CDR3 DNA reads TGTGCCAGCAGCTTGGCGGGGGGGGAAGAGACCCAGTACTTC. This encodes CASSLAGGEETQYF.

The chain uses TRBV12-5 and TRBJ2-7; TRBD2 matches 8 bases. Per the germline V gene, CDR1 is LGHNT and CDR2 is FRNRAP. The CDR3 covers 16 residues. V lost 0 bases, J lost 4 bases, and 8 bases stayed unmatched. For the CDR3, the DNA is TGTGCTAGTGGTTTGGTACGGGCCGGGGGGGGTTACGAGCAGTACTTC. It encodes CASGLVRAGGGYEQYF.

V is TRBV11-2 and J is TRBJ2-5; 11 nucleotides match TRBD2. This CDR3 region has 15 residues. J gave up 3 bases and V 5 bases, and 5 bases lay outside the gene matches. Germline V gene sequence: CDR1 SGHAT, CDR2 FQNNGV. CDR3 in amino acids: CASSPRLAGKETQYF. Written as DNA, the CDR3 is TGTGCCAGCAGCCCCAGACTAGCGGGGAAAGAGACCCAGTACTTC.

This clone appeared once. This sequence joins TRBV30 and TRBJ2-2; D not resolved. This CDR3 spans 14 amino acids. Germline CDR1 and CDR2: GTSNPN and SVGIG (reference sequence). V was trimmed by 2 bases and J by 3 bases, leaving 10 bases between them. CDR3 sequence reads: CAWSNRRDTGELFF. CDR3 DNA sequence: TGTGCCTGGAGTAACCGCCGCGACACCGGGGAGCTGTTTTTT.

The chain joins TRBV7-2 to TRBJ2-7; D unresolved. CDR3 length: 11 amino acids. CDR1 and CDR2 from the germline V gene are SGHTA and FQGNSA. Trimming pared 5 bases from V and 0 bases from J, leaving 2 bases between. The CDR3 loop reads CASSLSYEQYF. Written as DNA, the CDR3 is TGTGCCAGCAGCCTCTCCTACGAGCAGTACTTC.

This chain uses TRBV7-3 with TRBJ1-2, with 9 bases aligning to TRBD1. Germline CDR1 SGHTA, CDR2 FQGTGA. Germline trimming cut 5 bases from V and 4 bases from J; bases unmatched to any gene: 5. This CDR3 is built from 14 residues. The CDR3 reads CASSPGTGSYGYTF. DNA of the CDR3: TGTGCCAGCAGCCCAGGGACAGGGAGCTATGGCTACACCTTC. Supplemented by reference TRBV7-3 and TRBJ1-2, the full variable domain reads GAGVSQTPSNKVTEKGKYVELRCDPISGHTALYWYRQSLGQGPEFLIYFQGTGAADDSGLPNDRFFAVRPEGSVSTLKIQRTERGDSAVYLCASSPGTGSYGYTFGSGTRLTVV.

V is TRBV5-1 and J is TRBJ1-5, with D possibly being TRBD1 (6 bases). Germline loops: CDR1 SGHRS, CDR2 YFSETQ. V lost 4 bases and J 5 bases, leaving 16 bases between the germline ends. The CDR3 runs 15 residues. The DNA of the CDR3 is TGCGCCAGCAGCCCGGGGGGCAGTTCCTATCAGCCCCAGCATTTT. Translated: CASSPGGSSYQPQHF.

This clone was counted once. The rearrangement uses TRBV27 and TRBJ2-3; 7 nucleotides align to TRBD2. The CDR3 is 14 amino acids. V shed 2 bases and J 11 bases; nucleotides not matched to a gene: 10. Per the germline V gene, CDR1 is MNHEY and CDR2 is SMNVEV (reference sequence). The CDR3 reads CASSLSGTGYLQYF. For the CDR3, the DNA is TGTGCCAGCAGTTTAAGCGGGACTGGGTATCTGCAGTATTTT.

The CDR3 DNA follows: TGTGCCAGCAGCTTAGGAGGCTCAGGGGTTAATTCACCCCTCCACTTT. This sequence encodes CASSLGGSGVNSPLHF. V usage is TRBV7-2 and J usage is TRBJ1-6; tentatively, D is TRBD1 (6 bases). Germline values: CDR1 SGHTA, CDR2 FQGNSA. This CDR3 has 16 amino acids. The ends were cut back, 1 base at V and 6 bases at J, with 13 bases in the middle.

The chain links TRBV15 to TRBJ1-4; 10 nucleotides align to TRBD1. With 3 bases clipped from V and 6 bases from J, the junction kept 1 base outside the gene matches. The germline CDR1 and CDR2 sequences are LNHNV and YYDKDF (reference sequence). This CDR3 region has 14 residues. The CDR3 is CATSRDRGYEKLFF. In nucleotides, the CDR3 is TGTGCCACCAGCAGGGACAGGGGGTATGAAAAACTGTTTTTT. Variable domain in full (rest from reference TRBV15 and TRBJ1-4): DAMVIQNPRYQVTQFGKPVTLSCSQTLNHNVMYWYQQKSSQAPKLLFHYYDKDFNNEADTPDNFQSRRPNTSFCFLDIRSPGLGDTAMYLCATSRDRGYEKLFFGSGTQLSVL.

The chain couples TRBV7-2 to TRBJ1-2, with TRBD1 as a possible D gene (5 bases). The CDR3 spans 13 residues. The germline V gene has CDR1 SGHTA and CDR2 FQGNSA. Trimming left V 5 bases short and J 4 bases short, with 11 bases between. CDR3 DNA: TGTGCCAGCAGCCCGGGGGGGGGCTATGGCTACACCTTC. Protein sequence: CASSPGGGYGYTF.

J is TRBJ2-5 and V is TRBV27, with D unresolved. This CDR3 region has 11 residues. The germline V gene encodes CDR1 MNHEY and CDR2 SMNVEV (reference sequence). The V end lost 5 bases, the J end lost 3 bases, and 4 bases lay between the germline ends. CDR3 region: CASSPKETQYF. DNA for the CDR3: TGTGCCAGCAGTCCCAAAGAGACCCAGTACTTC.

This chain uses TRBV11-2 with TRBJ1-2; 10 positions match TRBD1. The J segment lost 4 bases and the V segment lost 4 bases, leaving 3 bases of the junction unmatched. Germline lookup yields CDR1 SGHAT and CDR2 FQNNGV. There are 14 residues in the CDR3. CDR3 in amino acids: CASSYRTGGYGYTF. The CDR3 DNA reads TGTGCCAGCAGCTACAGGACAGGGGGCTATGGCTACACCTTC. Complete variable domain (other parts from reference TRBV11-2 and TRBJ1-2): EAGVAQSPRYKIIEKRQSVAFWCNPISGHATLYWYQQILGQGPKLLIQFQNNGVVDDSQLPKDRFSAERLKGVDSTLKIQPAKLEDSAVYLCASSYRTGGYGYTFGSGTRLTVV.